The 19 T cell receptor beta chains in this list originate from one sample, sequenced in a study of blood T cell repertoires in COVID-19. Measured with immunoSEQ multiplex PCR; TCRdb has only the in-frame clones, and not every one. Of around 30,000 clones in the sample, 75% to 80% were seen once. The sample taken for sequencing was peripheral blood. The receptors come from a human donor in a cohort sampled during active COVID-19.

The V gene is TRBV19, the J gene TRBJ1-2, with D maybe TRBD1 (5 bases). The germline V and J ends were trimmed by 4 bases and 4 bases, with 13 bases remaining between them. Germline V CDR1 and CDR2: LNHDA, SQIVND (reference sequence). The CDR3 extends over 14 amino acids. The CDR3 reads CASSRQYPAYGYTF. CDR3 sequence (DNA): TGTGCCAGTAGTAGACAGTATCCCGCCTATGGCTACACCTTC.

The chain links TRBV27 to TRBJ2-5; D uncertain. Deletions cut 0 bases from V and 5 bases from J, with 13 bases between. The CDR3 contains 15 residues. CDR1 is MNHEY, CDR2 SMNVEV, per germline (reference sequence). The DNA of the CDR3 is TGTGCCAGCAGTTTATCGGTACAGTCCGGCGAGACCCAGTACTTC. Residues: CASSLSVQSGETQYF.

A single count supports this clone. CDR3 nucleotides: TGTGCCAGCATGGGACAGGGAGGGGATGAAGCTTTCTTT. Its translation: CASMGQGGDEAFF. J is TRBJ1-1 and V is TRBV25-1, with 9 bases lining up with TRBD1. Germline V gene sequence: CDR1 MGHDK, CDR2 SYGVNS. Trimming cost V 7 bases and J 7 bases; bases outside gene matches: 7. The CDR3 is made up of 13 amino acids.

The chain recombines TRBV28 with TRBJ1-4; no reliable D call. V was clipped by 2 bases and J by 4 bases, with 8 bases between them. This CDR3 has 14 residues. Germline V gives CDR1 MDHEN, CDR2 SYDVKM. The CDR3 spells CASSLGRFNEKLFF. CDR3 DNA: TGTGCCAGCAGTTTAGGGAGGTTTAATGAAAAACTGTTTTTT.

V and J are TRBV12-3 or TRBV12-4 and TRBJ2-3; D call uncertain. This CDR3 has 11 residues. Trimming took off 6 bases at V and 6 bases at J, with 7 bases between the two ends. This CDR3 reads CASSPRDTQYF. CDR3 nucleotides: TGTGCCAGCAGCCCCAGGGATACGCAGTATTTT.

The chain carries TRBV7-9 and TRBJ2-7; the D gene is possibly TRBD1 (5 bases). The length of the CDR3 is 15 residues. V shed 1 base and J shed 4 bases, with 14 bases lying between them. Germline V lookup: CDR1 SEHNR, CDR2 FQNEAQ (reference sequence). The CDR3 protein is CASSLGDRNLYEQYF. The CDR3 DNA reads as TGTGCCAGCAGCTTAGGTGACAGAAACCTTTACGAGCAGTACTTC.

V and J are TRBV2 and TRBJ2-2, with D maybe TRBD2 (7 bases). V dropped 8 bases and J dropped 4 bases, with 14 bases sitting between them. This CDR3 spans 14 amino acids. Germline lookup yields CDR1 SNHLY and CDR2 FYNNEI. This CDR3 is CASRGAMGTGELFF. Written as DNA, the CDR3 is TGTGCCAGCCGGGGGGCGATGGGCACCGGGGAGCTGTTTTTT.

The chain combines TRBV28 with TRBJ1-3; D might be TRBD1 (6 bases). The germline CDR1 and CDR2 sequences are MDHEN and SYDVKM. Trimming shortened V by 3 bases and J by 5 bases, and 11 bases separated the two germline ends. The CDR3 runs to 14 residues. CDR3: CASSLWDNRNTIYF. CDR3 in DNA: TGTGCCAGCAGTTTGTGGGACAACAGAAACACCATATATTTT.

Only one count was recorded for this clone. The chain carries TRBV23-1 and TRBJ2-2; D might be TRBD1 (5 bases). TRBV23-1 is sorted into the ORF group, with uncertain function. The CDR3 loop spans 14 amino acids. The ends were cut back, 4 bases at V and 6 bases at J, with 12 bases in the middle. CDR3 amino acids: CASSPSKQAGELFF. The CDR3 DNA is TGCGCCAGCAGTCCGTCCAAACAGGCCGGGGAGCTGTTTTTT.

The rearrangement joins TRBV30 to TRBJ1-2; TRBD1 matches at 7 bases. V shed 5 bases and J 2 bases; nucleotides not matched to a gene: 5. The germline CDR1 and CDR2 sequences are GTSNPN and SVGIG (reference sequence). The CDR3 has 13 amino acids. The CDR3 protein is CAWEGGGNYGYTF. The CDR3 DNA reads TGTGCCTGGGAAGGGGGCGGGAACTATGGCTACACCTTC.

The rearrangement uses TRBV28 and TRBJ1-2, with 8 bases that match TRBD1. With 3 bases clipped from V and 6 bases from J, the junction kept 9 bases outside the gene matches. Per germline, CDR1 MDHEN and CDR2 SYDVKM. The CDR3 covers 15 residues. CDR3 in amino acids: CASSLLAGGANGYTF. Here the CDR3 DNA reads TGTGCCAGCAGTTTGCTCGCAGGGGGCGCCAATGGCTACACCTTC.

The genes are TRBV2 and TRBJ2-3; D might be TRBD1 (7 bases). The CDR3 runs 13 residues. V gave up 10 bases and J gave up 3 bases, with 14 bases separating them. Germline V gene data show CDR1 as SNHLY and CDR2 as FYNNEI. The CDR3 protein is CATRQGGTDTQYF. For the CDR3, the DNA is TGTGCCACGAGACAGGGAGGAACAGATACGCAGTATTTT.

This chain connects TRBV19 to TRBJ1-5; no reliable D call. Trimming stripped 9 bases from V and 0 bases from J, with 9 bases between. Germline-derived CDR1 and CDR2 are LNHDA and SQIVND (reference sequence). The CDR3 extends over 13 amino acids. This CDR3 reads CASSPNSNQPQHF. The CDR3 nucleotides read TGTGCCAGCAGTCCTAATAGCAATCAGCCCCAGCATTTT.

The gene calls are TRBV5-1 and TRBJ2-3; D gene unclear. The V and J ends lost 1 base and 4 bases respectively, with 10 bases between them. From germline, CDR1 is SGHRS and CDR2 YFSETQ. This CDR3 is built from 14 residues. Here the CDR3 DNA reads TGCGCCAGCAGCTTGCAACGGAGACCAGATACGCAGTATTTT. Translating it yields CASSLQRRPDTQYF.

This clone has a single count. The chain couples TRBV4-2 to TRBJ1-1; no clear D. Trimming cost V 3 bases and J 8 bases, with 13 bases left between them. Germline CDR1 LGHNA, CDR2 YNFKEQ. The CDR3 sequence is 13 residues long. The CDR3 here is CASSQEELGEAFF. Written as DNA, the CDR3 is TGTGCCAGCAGCCAGGAGGAACTGGGCGAAGCTTTCTTT.

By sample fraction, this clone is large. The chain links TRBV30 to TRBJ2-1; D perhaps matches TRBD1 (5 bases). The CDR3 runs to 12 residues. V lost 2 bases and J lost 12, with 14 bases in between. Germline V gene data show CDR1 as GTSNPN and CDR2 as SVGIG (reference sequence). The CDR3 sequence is CAWSLTGGRQFF. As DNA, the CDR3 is TGTGCCTGGAGTCTAACAGGTGGGCGGCAGTTCTTC.

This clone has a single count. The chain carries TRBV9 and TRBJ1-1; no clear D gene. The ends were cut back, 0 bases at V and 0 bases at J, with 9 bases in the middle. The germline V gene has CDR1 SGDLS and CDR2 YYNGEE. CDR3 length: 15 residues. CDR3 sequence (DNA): TGTGCCAGCAGCGTAGGGCCAGGCTTGAACACTGAAGCTTTCTTT. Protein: CASSVGPGLNTEAFF.

In nucleotides, the CDR3 is TGCGCCCGGGCGGGGGGGGCTTTTCTCTGGGCCAACGTCCTGACTTTC. This translates into CARAGGAFLWANVLTF. The V and J genes are TRBV5-1 and TRBJ2-6; 9 positions agree with TRBD2. CDR3 length equals 16 residues. Germline CDR1 SGHRS, CDR2 YFSETQ. The V segment lost 10 bases and the J segment 5 bases; nucleotides outside the gene matches: 13. The full variable domain, with the rest looked up from reference TRBV5-1 and TRBJ2-6, is KAGVTQTPRYLIKTRGQQVTLSCSPISGHRSVSWYQQTPGQGLQFLFEYFSETQRNKGNFPGRFSGRQFSNSRSEMNVSTLELGDSALYLCARAGGAFLWANVLTFGAGSRLTVL.

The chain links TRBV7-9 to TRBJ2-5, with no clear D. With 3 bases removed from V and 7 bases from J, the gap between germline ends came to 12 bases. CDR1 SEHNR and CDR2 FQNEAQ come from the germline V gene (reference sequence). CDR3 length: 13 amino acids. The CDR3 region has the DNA TGTGCCAGCAGCTTTAGAGCCTTTGGGACCCAGTACTTC. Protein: CASSFRAFGTQYF.